The subject of this entry is one T cell receptor beta chain. Germline values: CDR1 DFQATT, CDR2 SNEGSKA (reference sequence). V was pared by 6 bases and J by 0 bases, with 8 bases between. This CDR3 has 12 residues. PCR was performed a second time for about 7 to 11 cycles using a sample-barcoded 5' primer and a J-beta primer mix. TCRdb analysed the 5' RACE reads with MiXCR anew, one entry per CDR3 protein. This table has 650,000 to 950,000 distinct CDR3 sequences, around 43% appearing once. This sample stems from a study of blood T cells in healthy people across ages. The receptor comes from a man aged 55 to 70 in good health. This sequence joins TRBV20-1 and TRBJ1-1; D remains unclear. Sample: blood. CDR3: CSARPMNTEAFF. CDR3 bases: TGCAGTGCACGTCCTATGAACACTGAAGCTTTCTTT.